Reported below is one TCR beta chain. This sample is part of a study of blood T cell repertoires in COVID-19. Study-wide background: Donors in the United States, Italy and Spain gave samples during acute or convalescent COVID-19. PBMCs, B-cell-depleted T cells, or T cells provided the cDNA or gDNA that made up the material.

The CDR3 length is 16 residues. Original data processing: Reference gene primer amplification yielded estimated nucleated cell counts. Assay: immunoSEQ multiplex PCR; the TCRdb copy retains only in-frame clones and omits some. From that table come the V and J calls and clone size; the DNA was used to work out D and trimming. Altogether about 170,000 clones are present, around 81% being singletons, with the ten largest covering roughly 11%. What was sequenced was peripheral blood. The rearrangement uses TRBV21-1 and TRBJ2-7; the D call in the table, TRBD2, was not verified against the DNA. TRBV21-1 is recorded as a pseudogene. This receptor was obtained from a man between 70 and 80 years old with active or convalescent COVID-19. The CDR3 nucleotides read TGTGCCAGCAGCATCGGCAAGTCGGGCGGGAGGGAGGAGCAGTACTTC. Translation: CASSIGKSGGREEQYF.